This TCR beta chain was captured in a study of blood T cells in healthy people across ages. General study results and limits: With unsorted PBMCs, a conclusive comparison of naive versus antigen-experienced cells was not possible. Strongly correlated with naive T cell percentage was TCR beta diversity.

On this clonotype itself: Its antigen is currently unknown.

Through a sample-barcoded 5' primer and a J-beta primer mix, a second PCR was run for roughly 6 to 11 cycles. One entry per CDR3 protein results from TCRdb running MiXCR on the 5' RACE reads. The table includes 780,000 or so distinct CDR3 sequences, approximately 60% detected once. The CDR3 sequence is 14 residues long. Germline values: CDR1 SGDLS, CDR2 YYNGEE. The receptor's source is a man in his forties in good health. The rearrangement uses TRBV9 and TRBJ2-4; D is undetermined. The end of the DNA fits TRBJ2-5 better, so the J call may be wrong. The sequencing input was blood. In DNA form, the CDR3 reads TGTGCCAGCAGCGTAGCTTGGTCGGACGGGACCCAGTACTTC. This sequence encodes CASSVAWSDGTQYF.